This TCR beta chain was captured by sequencing in a study of resident and recirculating memory T cells in vitiligo. About the study: Shave-biopsy epidermis from lesional and nonlesional skin was sequenced alongside PBMCs.

The repertoire was sequenced with immunoSEQ multiplex PCR; TCRdb's copy has only in-frame clones and lacks some. This sample has about 42,000 clones, with about 93% found just once. The V gene's germline CDR1 is SGHDT and CDR2 YYEEEE. The CDR3 sequence is 15 residues long. J lost 9 bases, V lost 0 bases, and 3 bases had no gene match. The J gene is TRBJ1-6, the V gene TRBV5-6; 10 bases align to TRBD1. Sequenced material: blood. This sequence was found in a male donor with vitiligo. CDR3: CASSLDGQGVSPLHF. Here the CDR3 DNA reads TGTGCCAGCAGCTTGGATGGACAGGGGGTTTCACCCCTCCACTTT.